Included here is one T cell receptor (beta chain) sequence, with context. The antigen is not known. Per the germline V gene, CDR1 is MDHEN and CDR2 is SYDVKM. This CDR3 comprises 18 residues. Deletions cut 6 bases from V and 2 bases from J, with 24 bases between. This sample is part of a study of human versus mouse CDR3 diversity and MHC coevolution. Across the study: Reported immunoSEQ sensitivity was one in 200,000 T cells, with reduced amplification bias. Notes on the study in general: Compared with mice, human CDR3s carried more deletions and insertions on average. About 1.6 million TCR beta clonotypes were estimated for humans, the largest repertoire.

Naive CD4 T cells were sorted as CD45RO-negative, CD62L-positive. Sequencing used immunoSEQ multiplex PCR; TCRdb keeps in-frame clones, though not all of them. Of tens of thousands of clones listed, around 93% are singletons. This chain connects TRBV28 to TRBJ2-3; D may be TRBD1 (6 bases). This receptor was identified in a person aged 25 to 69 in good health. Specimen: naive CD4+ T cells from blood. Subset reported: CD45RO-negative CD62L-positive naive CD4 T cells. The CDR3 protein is CASSSTLTGTRTTDTQYF. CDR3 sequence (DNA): TGTGCCAGCAGCTCGACCCTTACAGGGACCAGGACCACAGATACGCAGTATTTT.